The clone carrying this T cell receptor beta chain was seen a handful of times. Antigen specificity is unknown. The data were taken from a study of T-cell reconstitution after alpha-beta-depleted transplantation in children. Study findings and constraints: Surviving recipient cells, namely T cells and thymic progenitors, were the source of high day-60 TCRbeta diversity in some patients. T-cell counts and diversity at one year following transplant were attributed mainly to newly produced T cells. Reportedly, roughly two months post-transplant, alpha-beta T cells arose from several hundred expanded graft clones.

Unique molecular identifiers featured in how the TCRbeta library was prepared. Via MiXCR, TCRdb re-called the PCR reads, giving one row per CDR3 protein. The table has 450,000 to 600,000 distinct CDR3 sequences, 13% seen once. There are 14 residues in the CDR3. Germline V lookup: CDR1 LNHDA, CDR2 SQIVND (reference sequence). V lost 6 bases to trimming and J lost 4 bases; unmatched junction nucleotides: 7. The starting material was PBMCs, mostly from graft donor cells, obtained 360 days after TCRalphabeta/CD19-depleted stem cell transplant. This clonotype originated in a male patient younger than 18 who had a stem cell transplant for acute myeloid leukemia, so the T cells may come from the graft donor. The chain employs TRBV19 and TRBJ1-2; 8 nucleotides line up with TRBD1. The CDR3 region has the DNA TGTGCCAGTAGGGACGGACAGGGCTTCTATGGCTACACCTTC. It codes for CASRDGQGFYGYTF.